These T cell receptor beta chains were read from a single sample in a study of blood T cell repertoires in COVID-19. Method: immunoSEQ multiplex PCR; TCRdb's copy keeps in-frame clones and lacks some. The profile shows about 200,000 clones, 94% of them singletons. The sample comprised peripheral blood. These receptors were collected from a young man with COVID-19, enrolled during active disease. Both conserved end residues are part of each CDR3. The D gene is left open where the match is weak. Rows may omit the clone size; those that give it use once, few, many or a size class.

clone size: -; CDR3 length: 15; D gene: TRBD1; J gene: TRBJ2-2; V gene: TRBV5-4; CDR3 protein: CASSGWGQGTGELFF; CDR3 DNA: TGTGCCAGCAGCGGGTGGGGACAGGGGACCGGGGAGCTGTTTTTT
clone size: -; CDR3 length: 13; D gene: -; J gene: TRBJ1-1; V gene: TRBV19; CDR3 protein: CASSIEGSTEAFF; CDR3 DNA: TGTGCCAGTAGTATAGAAGGGAGTACTGAAGCTTTCTTT
clone size: -; CDR3 length: 14; D gene: TRBD1; J gene: TRBJ1-4; V gene: TRBV2; CDR3 protein: CASSTDRGYEKLFF; CDR3 DNA: TGTGCCAGCAGTACGGACAGGGGCTATGAAAAACTGTTTTTT
clone size: -; CDR3 length: 15; D gene: -; J gene: TRBJ1-5; V gene: TRBV6-5; CDR3 protein: CASSYLAGAGQPQHF; CDR3 DNA: TGTGCCAGCAGTTACTTAGCGGGGGCCGGTCAGCCCCAGCATTTT
clone size: -; CDR3 length: 15; D gene: TRBD1; J gene: TRBJ1-5; V gene: TRBV5-1; CDR3 protein: CASSLGDSGNQPQHF; CDR3 DNA: TGCGCCAGCAGCTTGGGGGACAGTGGCAATCAGCCCCAGCATTTT
clone size: -; CDR3 length: 12; D gene: -; J gene: TRBJ1-3; V gene: TRBV29-1; CDR3 protein: CSVARGGNTIYF; CDR3 DNA: TGCAGCGTGGCCCGAGGTGGAAACACCATATATTTT
clone size: -; CDR3 length: 15; D gene: -; J gene: TRBJ1-1; V gene: TRBV2; CDR3 protein: CASSLIGRVSTEAFF; CDR3 DNA: TGTGCCAGCAGTCTCATCGGCAGGGTAAGCACTGAAGCTTTCTTT
clone size: -; CDR3 length: 15; D gene: -; J gene: TRBJ1-2; V gene: TRBV19; CDR3 protein: CASSIRAGTNYGYTF; CDR3 DNA: TGTGCCAGTAGTATAAGGGCCGGGACAAACTATGGCTACACCTTC
clone size: -; CDR3 length: 18; D gene: TRBD1; J gene: TRBJ1-1; V gene: TRBV2; CDR3 protein: CASSELFRTGARNTEAFF; CDR3 DNA: TGTGCCAGCAGCGAACTGTTTAGGACAGGGGCGAGGAACACTGAAGCTTTCTTT
clone size: -; CDR3 length: 16; D gene: -; J gene: TRBJ2-1; V gene: TRBV25-1; CDR3 protein: CASSDTGRITYNEQFF; CDR3 DNA: TGTGCCAGCAGTGACACAGGGAGAATAACCTACAATGAGCAGTTCTTC
clone size: -; CDR3 length: 15; D gene: -; J gene: TRBJ1-1; V gene: TRBV6-5; CDR3 protein: CASTGISGGNPEAFF; CDR3 DNA: TGTGCCAGCACAGGTATCTCAGGTGGTAACCCTGAAGCTTTCTTT
clone size: -; CDR3 length: 13; D gene: -; J gene: TRBJ1-4; V gene: TRBV10-1; CDR3 protein: CASSESGREKLFF; CDR3 DNA: TGCGCCAGCAGTGAGTCGGGCAGAGAAAAACTGTTTTTT
clone size: -; CDR3 length: 14; D gene: -; J gene: TRBJ1-2; V gene: TRBV4-1; CDR3 protein: CASSQGQDDYGYTF; CDR3 DNA: TGCGCCAGCAGCCAAGGACAGGACGACTATGGCTACACCTTC
clone size: -; CDR3 length: 15; D gene: -; J gene: TRBJ2-2; V gene: TRBV24-1; CDR3 protein: CATSEGERDTGELFF; CDR3 DNA: TGTGCCACCAGTGAGGGAGAAAGAGACACCGGGGAGCTGTTTTTT
clone size: -; CDR3 length: 16; D gene: -; J gene: TRBJ1-6; V gene: TRBV9; CDR3 protein: CASSVGPGQYNSPLHF; CDR3 DNA: TGTGCCAGCAGCGTAGGTCCAGGCCAGTATAATTCACCCCTCCACTTT
clone size: once; CDR3 length: 16; D gene: -; J gene: TRBJ1-1; V gene: TRBV6-1; CDR3 protein: CASSAIRGLGNTEAFF; CDR3 DNA: TGTGCCAGCAGTGCTATACGAGGACTGGGGAACACTGAAGCTTTCTTT
clone size: -; CDR3 length: 13; D gene: -; J gene: TRBJ2-5; V gene: TRBV12-3/TRBV12-4; CDR3 protein: CASRPQRGETQYF; CDR3 DNA: TGTGCCAGCAGGCCGCAGCGTGGCGAGACCCAGTACTTC
clone size: -; CDR3 length: 13; D gene: -; J gene: TRBJ1-3; V gene: TRBV3-1/TRBV3-2; CDR3 protein: CASSQVRGNTIYF; CDR3 DNA: TGTGCCAGCAGCCAAGTGAGGGGAAACACCATATATTTT
clone size: -; CDR3 length: 19; D gene: TRBD1; J gene: TRBJ1-5; V gene: TRBV2; CDR3 protein: CASSEAHTGGAYSNQPQHF; CDR3 DNA: TGTGCCAGCAGTGAAGCGCACACAGGGGGAGCTTATAGCAATCAGCCCCAGCATTTT
clone size: -; CDR3 length: 13; D gene: -; J gene: TRBJ2-7; V gene: TRBV7-9; CDR3 protein: CASSLGTAYEQYF; CDR3 DNA: TGTGCCAGCAGCTTAGGGACAGCCTACGAGCAGTACTTC
clone size: -; CDR3 length: 15; D gene: -; J gene: TRBJ1-1; V gene: TRBV6-5; CDR3 protein: CASSYTTHQNTEAFF; CDR3 DNA: TGTGCCAGCAGTTATACAACACATCAAAACACTGAAGCTTTCTTT
clone size: -; CDR3 length: 14; D gene: -; J gene: TRBJ1-6; V gene: TRBV3-1/TRBV3-2; CDR3 protein: CASSQADRGGLLHF; CDR3 DNA: TGTGCCAGCAGCCAGGCGGATCGGGGTGGACTCCTCCACTTT
clone size: -; CDR3 length: 17; D gene: TRBD1; J gene: TRBJ2-6; V gene: TRBV5-1; CDR3 protein: CASSPGTGTGGANVLTF; CDR3 DNA: TGCGCCAGCAGCCCCGGGACAGGGACTGGTGGGGCCAACGTCCTGACTTTC
clone size: -; CDR3 length: 17; D gene: TRBD2; J gene: TRBJ2-4; V gene: TRBV5-1; CDR3 protein: CASSWGGLAVAKNIQYF; CDR3 DNA: TGCGCCAGCAGCTGGGGGGGACTAGCGGTAGCCAAAAACATTCAGTACTTC
clone size: -; CDR3 length: 18; D gene: -; J gene: TRBJ1-5; V gene: TRBV7-9; CDR3 protein: CASSLIYGGGLLNQLQHF; CDR3 DNA: TGTGCCAGCAGCTTAATCTACGGCGGGGGTCTCCTAAATCAGCTCCAGCATTTT
clone size: -; CDR3 length: 15; D gene: -; J gene: TRBJ2-3; V gene: TRBV9; CDR3 protein: CASSVGRQDTDTQYF; CDR3 DNA: TGTGCCAGCAGCGTTGGGAGGCAGGATACAGATACGCAGTATTTT
clone size: -; CDR3 length: 19; D gene: TRBD1; J gene: TRBJ2-3; V gene: TRBV12-5; CDR3 protein: CASGFNLFRQGSGSDTQYF; CDR3 DNA: TGTGCTAGTGGTTTTAATCTGTTTCGACAGGGGTCGGGTTCAGATACGCAGTATTTT
clone size: -; CDR3 length: 15; D gene: TRBD2; J gene: TRBJ2-3; V gene: TRBV6-1; CDR3 protein: CASSEGLAGTDTQYF; CDR3 DNA: TGTGCCAGCAGTGAAGGACTAGCGGGCACAGATACGCAGTATTTT
clone size: -; CDR3 length: 13; D gene: -; J gene: TRBJ1-5; V gene: TRBV11-2; CDR3 protein: CASSSDGGWPQHF; CDR3 DNA: TGTGCCAGCAGCTCGGACGGGGGATGGCCCCAGCATTTT
clone size: -; CDR3 length: 16; D gene: TRBD1; J gene: TRBJ2-3; V gene: TRBV19; CDR3 protein: CASSISPRGQADTQYF; CDR3 DNA: TGTGCCAGTAGTATATCGCCCAGGGGGCAGGCAGATACGCAGTATTTT
clone size: -; CDR3 length: 15; D gene: -; J gene: TRBJ1-1; V gene: TRBV7-9; CDR3 protein: CASSLATGQLTEAFF; CDR3 DNA: TGTGCCAGCAGCTTAGCTACAGGACAGCTCACTGAAGCTTTCTTT
clone size: -; CDR3 length: 16; D gene: -; J gene: TRBJ2-7; V gene: TRBV7-9; CDR3 protein: CASSFERAQGPGEQYF; CDR3 DNA: TGTGCCAGCAGCTTCGAGAGAGCCCAGGGCCCTGGCGAGCAGTACTTC
clone size: -; CDR3 length: 14; D gene: TRBD1; J gene: TRBJ1-4; V gene: TRBV6-2/TRBV6-3; CDR3 protein: CASSTGTGGEKLFF; CDR3 DNA: TGTGCCAGCAGTACCGGGACAGGGGGTGAAAAACTGTTTTTT
clone size: -; CDR3 length: 14; D gene: TRBD1; J gene: TRBJ1-1; V gene: TRBV6-5; CDR3 protein: CASSWDRAITEAFF; CDR3 DNA: TGTGCCAGCAGTTGGGACAGGGCTATCACTGAAGCTTTCTTT
clone size: -; CDR3 length: 15; D gene: TRBD1; J gene: TRBJ1-3; V gene: TRBV5-1; CDR3 protein: CASSLGTGTGNTIYF; CDR3 DNA: TGCGCCAGCAGCTTAGGGACAGGGACTGGAAACACCATATATTTT
clone size: -; CDR3 length: 18; D gene: TRBD1; J gene: TRBJ1-5; V gene: TRBV18; CDR3 protein: CASSPQGQGLGGNQPQHF; CDR3 DNA: TGTGCCAGCTCACCACAGGGACAGGGGTTAGGGGGGAATCAGCCCCAGCATTTT
clone size: -; CDR3 length: 14; D gene: -; J gene: TRBJ1-1; V gene: TRBV6-5; CDR3 protein: CASSYNGIFTEAFF; CDR3 DNA: TGTGCCAGCAGTTACAACGGGATTTTCACTGAAGCTTTCTTT
clone size: -; CDR3 length: 16; D gene: -; J gene: TRBJ1-1; V gene: TRBV7-9; CDR3 protein: CASSPALGGMNTEAFF; CDR3 DNA: TGTGCCAGCAGCCCAGCCCTGGGAGGGATGAACACTGAAGCTTTCTTT
clone size: -; CDR3 length: 13; D gene: -; J gene: TRBJ1-1; V gene: TRBV18; CDR3 protein: CASSRAYDTEAFF; CDR3 DNA: TGTGCCAGCTCCAGGGCGTATGACACTGAAGCTTTCTTT
clone size: -; CDR3 length: 15; D gene: -; J gene: TRBJ1-1; V gene: TRBV4-2; CDR3 protein: CASSQISGMNTEAFF; CDR3 DNA: TGTGCCAGCAGCCAAATTTCGGGGATGAACACTGAAGCTTTCTTT
clone size: once; CDR3 length: 14; D gene: -; J gene: TRBJ1-1; V gene: TRBV5-6; CDR3 protein: CASSRPGRGTEAFF; CDR3 DNA: TGTGCCAGCAGCCGACCCGGGAGGGGTACTGAAGCTTTCTTT
clone size: -; CDR3 length: 17; D gene: -; J gene: TRBJ2-7; V gene: TRBV11-2; CDR3 protein: CASSLAEYDMTPYEQYF; CDR3 DNA: TGTGCCAGCAGCTTAGCTGAGTACGACATGACCCCCTACGAGCAGTACTTC
clone size: -; CDR3 length: 13; D gene: -; J gene: TRBJ1-1; V gene: TRBV9; CDR3 protein: CASSVGDNTEAFF; CDR3 DNA: TGTGCCAGCAGCGTAGGAGATAACACTGAAGCTTTCTTT
clone size: once; CDR3 length: 11; D gene: -; J gene: TRBJ1-2; V gene: TRBV9; CDR3 protein: CASSARDRYTF; CDR3 DNA: TGTGCCAGCAGCGCCAGGGATCGCTACACCTTC
clone size: -; CDR3 length: 16; D gene: TRBD1; J gene: TRBJ1-1; V gene: TRBV19; CDR3 protein: CASSDLDRGGITEAFF; CDR3 DNA: TGTGCCAGTAGCGATTTGGACAGGGGAGGAATCACTGAAGCTTTCTTT
clone size: -; CDR3 length: 15; D gene: -; J gene: TRBJ1-1; V gene: TRBV18; CDR3 protein: CASSLTTDMNTEAFF; CDR3 DNA: TGTGCCAGCTCACTCACGACAGACATGAACACTGAAGCTTTCTTT
clone size: -; CDR3 length: 15; D gene: -; J gene: TRBJ1-1; V gene: TRBV7-2; CDR3 protein: CASSFAGNANTEAFF; CDR3 DNA: TGTGCCAGCAGCTTTGCGGGGAATGCGAACACTGAAGCTTTCTTT
clone size: -; CDR3 length: 14; D gene: TRBD2; J gene: TRBJ2-1; V gene: TRBV19; CDR3 protein: CASSIRTSYNEQFF; CDR3 DNA: TGTGCCAGTAGTATCCGGACTAGTTACAATGAGCAGTTCTTC
clone size: once; CDR3 length: 14; D gene: -; J gene: TRBJ2-5; V gene: TRBV7-7; CDR3 protein: CASSLGGVQETQYF; CDR3 DNA: TGTGCCAGCAGCCTAGGGGGGGTTCAAGAGACCCAGTACTTC
clone size: -; CDR3 length: 12; D gene: -; J gene: TRBJ1-1; V gene: TRBV11-2; CDR3 protein: CASSPGYTEAFF; CDR3 DNA: TGTGCCAGCAGCCCAGGGTACACTGAAGCTTTCTTT
clone size: -; CDR3 length: 17; D gene: TRBD2; J gene: TRBJ2-2; V gene: TRBV7-7; CDR3 protein: CASSPRASGANTGELFF; CDR3 DNA: TGTGCCAGCAGCCCCCGGGCTAGCGGGGCGAACACCGGGGAGCTGTTTTTT
clone size: -; CDR3 length: 15; D gene: TRBD1; J gene: TRBJ1-4; V gene: TRBV3-1/TRBV3-2; CDR3 protein: CASSRPGTGSEKLFF; CDR3 DNA: TGTGCCAGCAGCCGACCCGGGACAGGGTCTGAAAAACTGTTTTTT
clone size: -; CDR3 length: 14; D gene: -; J gene: TRBJ1-2; V gene: TRBV12-5; CDR3 protein: CASGPTGLGYGYTF; CDR3 DNA: TGTGCTAGTGGGCCTACAGGGTTGGGCTATGGCTACACCTTC
clone size: -; CDR3 length: 14; D gene: -; J gene: TRBJ1-5; V gene: TRBV5-6; CDR3 protein: CASSRGRVNQPQHF; CDR3 DNA: TGTGCCAGCAGCCGGGGAAGGGTGAATCAGCCCCAGCATTTT
clone size: -; CDR3 length: 21; D gene: TRBD2; J gene: TRBJ2-2; V gene: TRBV5-1; CDR3 protein: CASSPGLAGGLNPAYTGELFF; CDR3 DNA: TGCGCCAGCAGCCCCGGACTAGCGGGGGGCCTCAACCCCGCTTACACCGGGGAGCTGTTTTTT